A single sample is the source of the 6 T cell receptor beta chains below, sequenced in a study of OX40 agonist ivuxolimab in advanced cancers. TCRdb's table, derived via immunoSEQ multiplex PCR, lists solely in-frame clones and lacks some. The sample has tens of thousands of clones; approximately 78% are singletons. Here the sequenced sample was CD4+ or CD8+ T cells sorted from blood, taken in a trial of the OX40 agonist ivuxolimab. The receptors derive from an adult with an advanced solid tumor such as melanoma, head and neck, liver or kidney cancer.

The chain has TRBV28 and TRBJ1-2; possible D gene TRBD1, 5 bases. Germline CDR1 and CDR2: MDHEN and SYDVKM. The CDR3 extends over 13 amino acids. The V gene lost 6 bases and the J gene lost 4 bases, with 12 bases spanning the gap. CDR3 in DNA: TGTGCCAGCAGCTTAGGGGCAGTCTATGGCTACACCTTC. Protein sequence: CASSLGAVYGYTF.

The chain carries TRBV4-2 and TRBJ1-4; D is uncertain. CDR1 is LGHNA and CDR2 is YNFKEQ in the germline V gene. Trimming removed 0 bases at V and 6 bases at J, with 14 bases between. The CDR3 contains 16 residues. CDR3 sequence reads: CASSQDVRGYDEKLFF. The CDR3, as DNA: TGTGCCAGCAGCCAAGATGTAAGAGGTTACGATGAAAAACTGTTTTTT.

The CDR3 here is CASSSYSRLGADTQYF. CDR3 bases: TGTGCCAGCAGTTCTTATTCCCGGTTGGGGGCAGATACGCAGTATTTT. The chain has TRBV6-6 and TRBJ2-3, with D tentatively TRBD1 or TRBD2 (5 bases each). V was pared by 4 bases and J by 4 bases, with 18 bases between. Germline CDR1 reads MNHNY; CDR2 reads SVGAGI (reference sequence). The CDR3 length is 16 residues.

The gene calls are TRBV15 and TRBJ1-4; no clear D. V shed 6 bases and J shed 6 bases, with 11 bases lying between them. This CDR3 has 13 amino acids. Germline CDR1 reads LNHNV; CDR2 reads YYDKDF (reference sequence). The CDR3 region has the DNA TGTGCCACCAGTAGGTCTCTCTATGAAAAACTGTTTTTT. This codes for CATSRSLYEKLFF.

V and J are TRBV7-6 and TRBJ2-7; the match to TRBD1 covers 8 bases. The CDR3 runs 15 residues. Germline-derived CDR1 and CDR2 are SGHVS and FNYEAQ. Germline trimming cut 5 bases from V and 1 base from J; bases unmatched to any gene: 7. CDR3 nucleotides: TGTGCCAGCAGCGCATCCAGGGGGCGATCCTACGAGCAGTACTTC. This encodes CASSASRGRSYEQYF.

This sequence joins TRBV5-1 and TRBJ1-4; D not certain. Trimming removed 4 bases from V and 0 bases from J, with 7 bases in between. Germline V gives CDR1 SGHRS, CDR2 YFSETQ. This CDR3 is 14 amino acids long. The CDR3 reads CASSLTATNEKLFF. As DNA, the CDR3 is TGCGCCAGCAGCCTGACGGCAACTAATGAAAAACTGTTTTTT.